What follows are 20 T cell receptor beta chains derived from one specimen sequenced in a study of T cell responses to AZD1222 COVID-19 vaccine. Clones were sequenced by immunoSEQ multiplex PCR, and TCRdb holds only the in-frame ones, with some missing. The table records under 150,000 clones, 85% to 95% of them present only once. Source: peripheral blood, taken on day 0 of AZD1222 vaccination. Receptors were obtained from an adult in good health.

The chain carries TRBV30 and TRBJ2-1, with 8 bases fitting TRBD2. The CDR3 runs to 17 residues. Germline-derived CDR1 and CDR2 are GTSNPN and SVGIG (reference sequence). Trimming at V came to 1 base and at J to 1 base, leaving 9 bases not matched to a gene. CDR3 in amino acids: CAWSAGSGKGSYNEQFF. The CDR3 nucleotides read TGTGCCTGGAGTGCCGGTAGCGGGAAAGGTTCCTACAATGAGCAGTTCTTC.

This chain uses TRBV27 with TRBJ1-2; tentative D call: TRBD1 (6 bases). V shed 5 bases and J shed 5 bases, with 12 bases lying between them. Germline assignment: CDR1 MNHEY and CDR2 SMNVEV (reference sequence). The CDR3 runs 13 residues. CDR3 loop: CASSEQGTYGYTF. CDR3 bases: TGTGCCAGCAGTGAACAGGGAACATATGGCTACACCTTC.

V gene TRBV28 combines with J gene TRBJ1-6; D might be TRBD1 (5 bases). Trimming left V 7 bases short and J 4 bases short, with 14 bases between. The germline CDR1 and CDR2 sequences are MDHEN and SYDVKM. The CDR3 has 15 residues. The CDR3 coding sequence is TGTGCCAGCACTCCGGCAGGGATTTATAATTCACCCCTCCACTTT. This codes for CASTPAGIYNSPLHF.

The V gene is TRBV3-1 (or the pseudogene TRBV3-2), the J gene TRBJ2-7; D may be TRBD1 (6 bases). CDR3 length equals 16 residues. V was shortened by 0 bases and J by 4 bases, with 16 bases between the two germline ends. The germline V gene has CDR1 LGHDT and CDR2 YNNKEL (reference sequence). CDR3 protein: CASSQDLTGPLYEQYF. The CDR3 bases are TGTGCCAGCAGCCAAGATCTAACAGGGCCCCTTTACGAGCAGTACTTC.

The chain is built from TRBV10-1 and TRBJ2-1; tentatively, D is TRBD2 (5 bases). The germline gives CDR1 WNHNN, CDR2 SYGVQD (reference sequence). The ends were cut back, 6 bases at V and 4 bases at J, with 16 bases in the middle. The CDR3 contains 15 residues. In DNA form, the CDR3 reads TGCGCCAGCAGCCCTAGCCCGAGTAATTACAATGAGCAGTTCTTC. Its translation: CASSPSPSNYNEQFF.

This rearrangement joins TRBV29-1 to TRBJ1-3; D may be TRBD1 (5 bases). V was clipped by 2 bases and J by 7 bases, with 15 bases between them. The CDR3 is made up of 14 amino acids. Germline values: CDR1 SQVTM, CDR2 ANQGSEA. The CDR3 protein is CSVERGGPSNTIYF. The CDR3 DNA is TGCAGCGTTGAAAGGGGAGGGCCATCGAACACCATATATTTT.

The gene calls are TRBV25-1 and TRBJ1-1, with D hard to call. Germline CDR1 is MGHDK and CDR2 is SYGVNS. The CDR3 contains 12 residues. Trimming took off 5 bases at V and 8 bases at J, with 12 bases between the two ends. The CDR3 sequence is CASSTMLGEAFF. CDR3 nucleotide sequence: TGTGCCAGCAGTACCATGCTAGGGGAAGCTTTCTTT.

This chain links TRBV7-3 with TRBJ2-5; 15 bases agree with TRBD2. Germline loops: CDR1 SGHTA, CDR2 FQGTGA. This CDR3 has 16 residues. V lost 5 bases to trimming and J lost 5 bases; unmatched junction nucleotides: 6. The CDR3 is CASSVTGTSGRETQYF. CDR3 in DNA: TGTGCCAGCAGCGTTACCGGGACTAGCGGGAGGGAGACCCAGTACTTC.

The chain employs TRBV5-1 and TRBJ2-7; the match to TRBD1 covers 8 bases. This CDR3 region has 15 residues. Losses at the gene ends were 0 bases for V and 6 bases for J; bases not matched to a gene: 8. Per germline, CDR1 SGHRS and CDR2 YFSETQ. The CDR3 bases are TGCGCCAGCAGCTTGGCCACGACAGGGGCGGGCGAGCAGTACTTC. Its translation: CASSLATTGAGEQYF.

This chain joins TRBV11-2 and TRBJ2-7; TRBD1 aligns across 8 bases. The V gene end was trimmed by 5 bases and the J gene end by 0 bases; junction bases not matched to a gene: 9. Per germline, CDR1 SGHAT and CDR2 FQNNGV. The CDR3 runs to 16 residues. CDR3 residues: CASSARTGGISYEQYF. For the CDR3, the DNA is TGTGCCAGCAGCGCCCGAACAGGGGGGATCTCCTACGAGCAGTACTTC.

The CDR3 here is CASSPGTSTLLWATGELFF. CDR3 in DNA: TGTGCCAGCAGCCCAGGGACTAGCACCCTCTTATGGGCCACCGGGGAGCTGTTTTTT. The chain employs TRBV5-8 and TRBJ2-2; 9 nucleotides match TRBD2. V shed 4 bases and J 4 bases; nucleotides not matched to a gene: 17. Germline values: CDR1 SGHTS, CDR2 YDEGEE. This CDR3 contains 19 residues.

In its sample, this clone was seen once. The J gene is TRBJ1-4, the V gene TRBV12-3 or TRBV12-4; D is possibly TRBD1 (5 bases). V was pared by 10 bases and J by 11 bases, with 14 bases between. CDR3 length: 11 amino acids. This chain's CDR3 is CATLSEGKLFF. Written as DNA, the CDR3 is TGTGCCACCCTCAGTGAGGGGAAACTGTTTTTT.

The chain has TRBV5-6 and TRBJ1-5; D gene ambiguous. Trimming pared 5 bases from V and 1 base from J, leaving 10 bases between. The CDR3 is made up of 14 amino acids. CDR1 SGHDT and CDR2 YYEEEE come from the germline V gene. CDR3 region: CASSGGRSNQPQHF. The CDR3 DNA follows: TGTGCCAGCAGTGGAGGGAGAAGCAATCAGCCCCAGCATTTT.

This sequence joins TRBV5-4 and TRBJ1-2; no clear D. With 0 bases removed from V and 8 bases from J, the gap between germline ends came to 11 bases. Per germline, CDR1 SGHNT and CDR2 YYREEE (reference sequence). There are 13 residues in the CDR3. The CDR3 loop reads CASSLGALGGYTF. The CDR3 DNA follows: TGTGCCAGCAGCTTGGGGGCCCTCGGAGGCTACACCTTC.

The CDR3 spells CSARVDTQYF. CDR3 coding DNA: TGCAGTGCGAGGGTAGATACGCAGTATTTT. V is TRBV20-1 and J is TRBJ2-3, with D perhaps matching TRBD2 (5 bases). V lost 6 bases and J lost 5, with 6 bases in between. CDR1 DFQATT and CDR2 SNEGSKA come from the germline V gene (reference sequence). This CDR3 comprises 10 residues.

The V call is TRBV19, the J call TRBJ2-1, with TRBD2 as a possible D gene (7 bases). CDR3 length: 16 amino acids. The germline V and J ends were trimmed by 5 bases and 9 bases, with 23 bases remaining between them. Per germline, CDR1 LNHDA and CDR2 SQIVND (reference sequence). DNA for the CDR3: TGTGCCAGTAGTCCCCAAGGTTTAGGGGGGGCTGGTGAGCAGTTCTTC. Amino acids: CASSPQGLGGAGEQFF.

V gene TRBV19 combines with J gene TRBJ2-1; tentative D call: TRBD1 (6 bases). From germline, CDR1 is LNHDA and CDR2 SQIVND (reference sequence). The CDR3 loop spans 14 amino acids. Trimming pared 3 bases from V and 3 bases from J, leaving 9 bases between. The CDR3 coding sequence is TGTGCCAGTAGTATTGTAGGGGGCTACAATGAGCAGTTCTTC. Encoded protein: CASSIVGGYNEQFF.

CDR3 sequence (DNA): TGTGCCAGCAGCCCCCGACGAGGGGTGGACACTGAAGCTTTCTTT. This encodes CASSPRRGVDTEAFF. The chain recombines TRBV28 with TRBJ1-1, with D maybe TRBD1 (5 bases). Germline V CDR1 and CDR2: MDHEN, SYDVKM. The V end lost 6 bases, the J end lost 3 bases, and 17 bases lay between the germline ends. This CDR3 region has 15 residues.

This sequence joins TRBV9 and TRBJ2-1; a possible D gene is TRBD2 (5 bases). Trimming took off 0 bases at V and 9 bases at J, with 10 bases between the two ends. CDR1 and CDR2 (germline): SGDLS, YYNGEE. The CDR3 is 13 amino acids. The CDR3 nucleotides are TGTGCCAGCAGCGTAGACCTAGCCACTGAGCAGTTCTTC. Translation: CASSVDLATEQFF.

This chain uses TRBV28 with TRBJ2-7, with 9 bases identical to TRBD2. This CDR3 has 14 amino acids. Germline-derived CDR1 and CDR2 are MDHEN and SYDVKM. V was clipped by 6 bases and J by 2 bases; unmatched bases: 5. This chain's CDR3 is CASRGAGGPYEQYF. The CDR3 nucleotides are TGTGCCAGCAGGGGGGCGGGAGGGCCCTACGAGCAGTACTTC.